What follows are 15 T cell receptor beta chains derived from one specimen sequenced in a study of blood T cell repertoires in COVID-19. TCRdb's table, derived via immunoSEQ multiplex PCR, lists solely in-frame clones and lacks some. The table shows 190,000 or so clones, with approximately 85% occurring only once. The sequenced sample consisted of PBMCs or T cells enriched from blood (not recorded which). These receptors were obtained from a man between 35 and 55 years old who had recovered from COVID-19.

The rearrangement uses TRBV7-9 and TRBJ1-1; no clear D. Germline CDR1 is SEHNR and CDR2 is FQNEAQ (reference sequence). Trimming shortened V by 2 bases and J by 4 bases, and 11 bases separated the two germline ends. The CDR3 has 14 residues. This chain's CDR3 is CASSLSGRITEAFF. CDR3 DNA: TGTGCCAGCAGCTTAAGCGGTCGGATCACTGAAGCTTTCTTT.

This clone was counted a single time. V usage is TRBV28 and J usage is TRBJ1-3; tentative D call: TRBD1 (5 bases). Germline V gene lookup returns CDR1 MDHEN and CDR2 SYDVKM. The CDR3 covers 12 residues. V was pared by 8 bases and J by 3 bases, with 8 bases between. The DNA of the CDR3 is TGTGCCAGCGGGGGAGGTGGAAACACCATATATTTT. Protein sequence: CASGGGGNTIYF.

This clone was recorded a few times. The rearrangement uses TRBV7-9 and TRBJ1-2, with D maybe TRBD1 (5 bases). CDR1 SEHNR and CDR2 FQNEAQ come from the germline V gene (reference sequence). The CDR3 covers 15 residues. The germline V and J ends were trimmed by 2 bases and 4 bases, with 14 bases remaining between them. The CDR3 bases are TGTGCCAGCAGCTTAACTGATGGGGGAGGCTATGGCTACACCTTC. Its translation is CASSLTDGGGYGYTF.

This chain joins TRBV5-4 and TRBJ1-4; the match to TRBD1 covers 9 bases. The trim removed 3 bases at V and 6 bases at J, leaving 9 bases unmatched. The CDR3 runs 16 residues. Per germline, CDR1 SGHNT and CDR2 YYREEE (reference sequence). The DNA for the CDR3 is TGTGCCAGCAGCTACAGAACAGGGGGCGCCGATGAAAAACTGTTTTTT. It codes for CASSYRTGGADEKLFF.

The chain has TRBV5-6 and TRBJ2-7; 12 bases line up with TRBD2. With 4 bases clipped from V and 1 base from J, the junction kept 12 bases outside the gene matches. In germline, CDR1 is SGHDT, CDR2 YYEEEE. The CDR3 consists of 18 residues. The CDR3 DNA sequence: TGTGCCAGCAGCGACCGAACTAGCGGGAGGTCCCTTTCCTACGAGCAGTACGTC. This gives the protein CASSDRTSGRSLSYEQYV.

This chain uses TRBV5-1 with TRBJ1-1; D unclear. Germline loops: CDR1 SGHRS, CDR2 YFSETQ. The CDR3 extends over 14 amino acids. Trimming stripped 1 base from V and 1 base from J, with 8 bases between. This CDR3 reads CASSLSPGNTEAFF. DNA for the CDR3: TGCGCCAGCAGCTTGAGTCCCGGGAACACTGAAGCTTTCTTT.

The J gene is TRBJ2-7, the V gene TRBV10-3, with D perhaps matching TRBD1 (6 bases). The CDR3 consists of 14 residues. V shed 2 bases and J shed 4 bases, with 12 bases lying between them. Germline CDR1 is ENHRY and CDR2 is SYGVKD. CDR3 coding DNA: TGTGCCATCAGTGAGGGCAGGGGTAAATACGAGCAGTACTTC. It specifies CAISEGRGKYEQYF.

This chain connects TRBV15 to TRBJ1-1, with D possibly matching TRBD1 (6 bases). The CDR3 contains 15 residues. CDR1 is LNHNV and CDR2 is YYDKDF in the germline V gene (reference sequence). Trimming shortened V by 5 bases and J by 4 bases, and 17 bases separated the two germline ends. The CDR3 region has the DNA TGTGCCACCAGCCGCTCCATTACAGGGCTCACTGAAGCTTTCTTT. The encoded protein is CATSRSITGLTEAFF.

The J gene is TRBJ2-3, the V gene TRBV6-4; 10 bases align to TRBD2. Losses at the gene ends were 2 bases for V and 2 bases for J; bases not matched to a gene: 1. The CDR3 totals 15 residues. Per the germline V gene, CDR1 is MRHNA and CDR2 is SNTAGT. The CDR3 protein is CASSDSGRATDTQYF. The CDR3 bases are TGTGCCAGCAGTGACAGCGGGAGGGCCACAGATACGCAGTATTTT.

The chain employs TRBV19 and TRBJ1-5, with no clear D. The CDR3 runs to 16 residues. With 7 bases removed from V and 5 bases from J, the gap between germline ends came to 21 bases. The germline V gene has CDR1 LNHDA and CDR2 SQIVND (reference sequence). The CDR3 DNA is TGTGCCAGTATTCCCCGGACTCCAAAGCTATATCAGCCCCAGCATTTT. As protein: CASIPRTPKLYQPQHF.

J is TRBJ2-7 and V is TRBV2; 7 nucleotides line up with TRBD1. This CDR3 spans 13 amino acids. Losses at the gene ends were 10 bases for V and 1 base for J; bases not matched to a gene: 7. Germline V lookup: CDR1 SNHLY, CDR2 FYNNEI. The CDR3 DNA reads TGTGCCATCACCGGGACAGAGTCCTACGAGCAGTACTTC. Its translation: CAITGTESYEQYF.

The rearrangement joins TRBV11-2 to TRBJ1-5; no reliable D call. This CDR3 is built from 15 residues. The germline V gene has CDR1 SGHAT and CDR2 FQNNGV. The V end was cut by 3 bases, the J end by 2 bases, with 11 bases between. CDR3 loop: CASSLKGEGNQPQHF. CDR3 nucleotide sequence: TGTGCCAGCAGCTTGAAGGGAGAAGGCAATCAGCCCCAGCATTTT.

This clone was recorded once. V gene TRBV7-2 combines with J gene TRBJ2-2, with D maybe TRBD2 (6 bases). Trimming took off 2 bases at V and 4 bases at J, with 8 bases between the two ends. The CDR3 loop spans 14 amino acids. Germline V lookup: CDR1 SGHTA, CDR2 FQGNSA. CDR3 sequence: CASSLTTSTGELFF. The CDR3 region has the DNA TGTGCCAGCAGCTTAACGACTAGCACCGGGGAGCTGTTTTTT. The variable domain in full, with the rest retrieved from reference TRBV7-2 and TRBJ2-2, is GAGVSQSPSNKVTEKGKDVELRCDPISGHTALYWYRQSLGQGLEFLIYFQGNSAPDKSGLPSDRFSAERTGGSVSTLTIQRTQQEDSAVYLCASSLTTSTGELFFGEGSRLTVL.

J is TRBJ1-5 and V is TRBV30; D not resolved. The V end lost 0 bases, the J end lost 4 bases, and 13 bases lay between the germline ends. Germline V gives CDR1 GTSNPN, CDR2 SVGIG (reference sequence). The CDR3 has 15 residues. In DNA, the CDR3 is TGTGCCTGGAGTGTACTAGGTCTAGGGAATCAGCCCCAGCATTTT. Residues: CAWSVLGLGNQPQHF.

The genes are TRBV6-7 and TRBJ2-1, with D uncertain. TRBV6-7 is given ORF status, its function remaining uncertain. V was pared by 1 base and J by 4 bases, with 14 bases between. CDR3 length: 16 residues. This CDR3 reads CASSYFRVRNYNEQFF. The CDR3 DNA sequence: TGTGCCAGCAGTTACTTCCGGGTCCGAAATTACAATGAGCAGTTCTTC.